The 32 T cell receptor beta chains below all came from one sample that was sequenced in a study of PD-L1 blockade in urothelial cancer. Measured with immunoSEQ multiplex PCR; TCRdb has only the in-frame clones, and not every one. The table has about 83,000 clones, around 87% seen once. Sequencing was performed on PBMCs, taken around atezolizumab (anti-PD-L1) treatment. The source of these receptors is a woman between 70 and 85 years old with urothelial cancer.

The genes are TRBV11-2 and TRBJ2-7; 7 positions match TRBD2. There are 17 residues in the CDR3. The J segment lost 2 bases and the V segment lost 5 bases, leaving 15 bases of the junction unmatched. Germline V gives CDR1 SGHAT, CDR2 FQNNGV. The CDR3 protein is CASSRSVGSGKTYEQYF. CDR3 nucleotides: TGTGCCAGCAGCCGCTCGGTCGGGAGCGGGAAAACCTACGAGCAGTACTTC.

The chain is built from TRBV25-1 and TRBJ2-7; 14 bases fit TRBD2. Germline V gives CDR1 MGHDK, CDR2 SYGVNS. The CDR3 runs 15 residues. J was trimmed by 3 bases and V by 4 bases; bases with no gene match: 2. The CDR3 bases are TGTGCCAGCAGTGGGACTAGCGGGGGGTACTACGAGCAGTACTTC. Its translation: CASSGTSGGYYEQYF.

In this sample, this clone turned up once. The chain has TRBV7-9 and TRBJ2-5, with TRBD2 identical over 7 bases. The V and J ends lost 2 bases and 2 bases, in that order; junction bases with no gene match: 2. The CDR3 covers 14 residues. Germline CDR1 SEHNR, CDR2 FQNEAQ (reference sequence). The CDR3 DNA reads TGTGCCAGCAGCTTACTAGCGGATCAAGAGACCCAGTACTTC. Translating gives CASSLLADQETQYF.

The chain couples TRBV2 to TRBJ2-7; D not certain. The germline V and J ends were trimmed by 6 bases and 6 bases, with 15 bases remaining between them. From germline, CDR1 is SNHLY and CDR2 FYNNEI. The CDR3 has 13 residues. The CDR3: CASRPERDFEQYF. As DNA, the CDR3 is TGTGCCAGCAGACCTGAACGAGATTTCGAGCAGTACTTC.

This clone was observed once. The V call is TRBV5-1, the J call TRBJ2-3; no firm D call. CDR1 SGHRS and CDR2 YFSETQ come from the germline V gene. This CDR3 is 13 amino acids long. Trimming took off 3 bases at V and 0 bases at J, with 5 bases between the two ends. The CDR3 DNA is TGCGCCAGCAGCTCTTATAGCACAGATACGCAGTATTTT. It encodes CASSSYSTDTQYF. The full variable domain, its missing parts supplied by reference TRBV5-1 and TRBJ2-3, is KAGVTQTPRYLIKTRGQQVTLSCSPISGHRSVSWYQQTPGQGLQFLFEYFSETQRNKGNFPGRFSGRQFSNSRSEMNVSTLELGDSALYLCASSSYSTDTQYFGPGTRLTVL.

This clone showed up just a few times. The chain couples TRBV4-1 to TRBJ2-5; the match to TRBD1 covers 9 bases. With V trimmed by 0 bases and J by 0 bases, 8 bases remained unmatched. Germline values: CDR1 MGHRA, CDR2 YSYEKL. The CDR3 is 18 residues long. CDR3 nucleotide sequence: TGCGCCAGCAGCCAAGATCGTGGGACAGGGCCCGACCAAGAGACCCAGTACTTC. It codes for CASSQDRGTGPDQETQYF.

The genes are TRBV5-1 and TRBJ2-7; the match to TRBD2 covers 13 bases. CDR3 length equals 17 residues. V lost 2 bases, J lost 4 bases, and 9 bases stayed unmatched. Germline CDR1 and CDR2: SGHRS and YFSETQ. The CDR3 region has the DNA TGCGCCAGCAGCTTAGAACTAGCGGGAGGGCTCATTTACGAGCAGTACTTC. Amino acids: CASSLELAGGLIYEQYF.

The chain recombines TRBV6-5 with TRBJ1-5, with 9 bases fitting TRBD1. This CDR3 has 15 amino acids. CDR1 MNHEY and CDR2 SVGAGI come from the germline V gene. The V and J ends lost 4 bases and 3 bases, in that order; junction bases with no gene match: 4. This chain's CDR3 is CASSSDRGYNQPQHF. DNA of the CDR3: TGTGCCAGCAGTTCGGACAGGGGATACAATCAGCCCCAGCATTTT.

This clone occurred a few times. The chain recombines TRBV9 with TRBJ1-1, with D possibly matching TRBD1 (5 bases). Deletions cut 0 bases from V and 1 base from J, with 10 bases between. This CDR3 is built from 15 residues. From germline, CDR1 is SGDLS and CDR2 YYNGEE. For the CDR3, the DNA is TGTGCCAGCAGCGTAGCACCAGGGCAGAACACTGAAGCTTTCTTT. The encoded protein is CASSVAPGQNTEAFF.

The table lists this clone with a few counts. The DNA for the CDR3 is TGCGCCAGCAGCTTGTGGTCCCCGAGCGGGATAGCCTACGAGCAGTACTTC. Its translation: CASSLWSPSGIAYEQYF. The chain carries TRBV5-1 and TRBJ2-7, with TRBD2 identical over 7 bases. Germline V gene data show CDR1 as SGHRS and CDR2 as YFSETQ. V shed 1 base and J 2 bases; nucleotides not matched to a gene: 12. This CDR3 comprises 17 residues. Looking up the rest from reference TRBV5-1 and TRBJ2-7 gives the full variable domain: KAGVTQTPRYLIKTRGQQVTLSCSPISGHRSVSWYQQTPGQGLQFLFEYFSETQRNKGNFPGRFSGRQFSNSRSEMNVSTLELGDSALYLCASSLWSPSGIAYEQYFGPGTRLTVT.

J is TRBJ2-2 and V is TRBV20-1; D remains ambiguous. The CDR3 is 11 amino acids. The V gene's germline CDR1 is DFQATT and CDR2 SNEGSKA (reference sequence). V shed 4 bases and J shed 3 bases, with 3 bases lying between them. This chain's CDR3 is CSATDTGELFF. The DNA of the CDR3 is TGCAGTGCTACAGACACCGGGGAGCTGTTTTTT.

The rearrangement uses TRBV28 and TRBJ2-3; 7 bases map to TRBD1. V dropped 10 bases and J dropped 3; count of bases not matched to a gene: 7. Germline V gives CDR1 MDHEN, CDR2 SYDVKM. The CDR3 runs to 13 residues. CDR3 DNA: TGTGCCACCCGACAGGGTTGGACAGATACGCAGTATTTT. Protein product: CATRQGWTDTQYF.

This clone appeared a single time. This CDR3 is CASSRGQGRMGSYNSPLHF. The CDR3 DNA reads TGTGCCAGCAGCCGAGGACAGGGAAGGATGGGCTCCTATAATTCACCCCTCCACTTT. This sequence joins TRBV7-6 and TRBJ1-6; 8 nucleotides match TRBD1. This CDR3 has 19 residues. V trimming: 5 bases; J trimming: 0 bases; junction bases outside the gene matches: 12. Looked up from germline, CDR1 is SGHVS and CDR2 is FNYEAQ.

To note about this clone: Other nucleotide sequences in the sample specify the same CDR3. The chain uses TRBV27 and TRBJ2-1; TRBD2 matches at 14 bases. Germline-derived CDR1 and CDR2 are MNHEY and SMNVEV (reference sequence). This CDR3 contains 15 residues. V shed 3 bases and J 6 bases; nucleotides not matched to a gene: 1. The CDR3 nucleotides are TGTGCCAGCAGTTTCGGACTAGCGGGAGGCAATGAGCAGTTCTTC. Translating it yields CASSFGLAGGNEQFF.

The chain employs TRBV6-6 and TRBJ1-4; D not resolved. CDR1 and CDR2 (germline): MNHNY, SVGAGI (reference sequence). The CDR3 has 14 amino acids. V shed 0 bases and J shed 4 bases, with 6 bases lying between them. The CDR3 is CASSYSRHNEKLFF. The DNA for the CDR3 is TGTGCCAGCAGTTACTCGAGACATAATGAAAAACTGTTTTTT.

This clone was recorded only once. The chain combines TRBV9 with TRBJ2-1; 12 nucleotides agree with TRBD2. The CDR3 sequence is 15 residues long. CDR1 is SGDLS, CDR2 YYNGEE, per germline. V shed 3 bases, J shed 5 bases, and the junction held 3 bases outside the gene matches. CDR3 sequence reads: CASSASGRENNEQFF. Written as DNA, the CDR3 is TGTGCCAGCAGCGCTAGCGGGAGGGAAAACAATGAGCAGTTCTTC. Full variable domain (missing parts from reference TRBV9 and TRBJ2-1): DSGVTQTPKHLITATGQRVTLRCSPRSGDLSVYWYQQSLDQGLQFLIQYYNGEERAKGNILERFSAQQFPDLHSELNLSSLELGDSALYFCASSASGRENNEQFFGPGTRLTVL.

The chain couples TRBV6-1 to TRBJ1-3; tentatively, D is TRBD1 (5 bases). The CDR3 loop spans 16 amino acids. V was cut by 2 bases and J by 0 bases, with 11 bases left in between. Per the germline V gene, CDR1 is MNHNS and CDR2 is SASEGT. DNA of the CDR3: TGTGCCAGCAGTGAACAAGGACAACGCTCTGGAAACACCATATATTTT. Amino acid sequence: CASSEQGQRSGNTIYF.

The chain links TRBV27 to TRBJ2-5; 8 bases match TRBD1. This CDR3 region has 14 residues. Germline V gene lookup returns CDR1 MNHEY and CDR2 SMNVEV (reference sequence). Trimming took 6 bases from V and 1 from J; bases not matched to a gene: 4. CDR3 amino acids: CASRRGQGQETQYF. CDR3 nucleotides: TGTGCCAGCAGAAGAGGACAGGGCCAAGAGACCCAGTACTTC.

The CDR3 nucleotides read TGCGCCAGCAGGCCAGGGGGCGCCTATGGCTACACCTTC. Translation gives CASRPGGAYGYTF. The chain is built from TRBV10-2 and TRBJ1-2; 8 bases fit TRBD1. In germline, CDR1 is WSHSY, CDR2 SAAADI. The junction had 4 bases not matched to a gene; V was cut back by 6 bases and J by 4 bases. The CDR3 is 13 residues long.

V is TRBV4-1 and J is TRBJ1-2; D not certain. The CDR3 length is 12 residues. V was trimmed by 3 bases and J by 2 bases, leaving 4 bases between them. CDR1 and CDR2 (germline): MGHRA, YSYEKL. CDR3 DNA: TGCGCCAGCAGCCAGGCAAACTATGGCTACACCTTC. Amino acid sequence: CASSQANYGYTF.

V gene TRBV4-1 combines with J gene TRBJ1-3; 7 positions match TRBD1. Germline-derived CDR1 and CDR2 are MGHRA and YSYEKL. The length of the CDR3 is 17 residues. Trimming removed 5 bases from V and 1 base from J; junction bases left unmatched: 11. The CDR3 coding sequence is TGCGCCAGCAGCAGGCATGGGGGACAGATGTCTGGAAACACCATATATTTT. This codes for CASSRHGGQMSGNTIYF.

The chain couples TRBV10-3 to TRBJ1-5; tentatively, D is TRBD1 (6 bases). This CDR3 has 14 amino acids. CDR1 ENHRY and CDR2 SYGVKD come from the germline V gene. The ends were cut back, 8 bases at V and 5 bases at J, with 16 bases in the middle. The CDR3 DNA follows: TGTGCCATCGCGGAAACAGGGTCGCATCAGCCCCAGCATTTT. Protein sequence: CAIAETGSHQPQHF.

In this sample, this clone turned up once. The rearrangement uses TRBV5-1 and TRBJ2-3; 10 nucleotides line up with TRBD2. V lost 0 bases, J lost 1 base, and 5 bases stayed unmatched. Germline CDR1 SGHRS, CDR2 YFSETQ. This CDR3 comprises 17 residues. The CDR3 nucleotides are TGCGCCAGCAGCTTGGAGGCGAGCGGGGGGGGCACAGATACGCAGTATTTT. Translation: CASSLEASGGGTDTQYF.

The V and J genes are TRBV11-3 and TRBJ2-7, with D perhaps matching TRBD1 (7 bases). V lost 5 bases and J lost 5, with 16 bases in between. The V gene's germline CDR1 is SGHNT and CDR2 YENEEA. The CDR3 runs to 14 residues. The CDR3 region is CASSQQGRFHEQYF. In DNA form, the CDR3 reads TGTGCCAGCAGCCAACAGGGGAGGTTCCACGAGCAGTACTTC. The complete variable domain, with remaining parts taken from reference TRBV11-3 and TRBJ2-7, reads EAGVVQSPRYKIIEKKQPVAFWCNPISGHNTLYWYLQNLGQGPELLIRYENEEAVDDSQLPKDRFSAERLKGVDSTLKIQPAELGDSAVYLCASSQQGRFHEQYFGPGTRLTVT.

The rearrangement links TRBV27 to TRBJ1-3, with D tentatively TRBD1 (6 bases). CDR3 size: 19 residues. Germline V gene sequence: CDR1 MNHEY, CDR2 SMNVEV (reference sequence). Trimming removed 2 bases from V and 7 bases from J, with 27 bases in between. The CDR3 bases are TGTGCCAGCAGTTTACGCCCCCCCCGGGACACTTTCACGCGGAACACCATATATTTT. Its translation is CASSLRPPRDTFTRNTIYF.

CDR3 coding DNA: TGTGCCAGCAGCTTAGTCAACAGGGTTGGGGAGCAGTACTTC. Its protein is CASSLVNRVGEQYF. The chain recombines TRBV7-8 with TRBJ2-7, with D maybe TRBD1 (6 bases). The V end was cut by 1 base, the J end by 7 bases, with 14 bases between. CDR3 length equals 14 residues. Germline loops: CDR1 SGHVS, CDR2 FQNEAQ.

The V call is TRBV18, the J call TRBJ2-7; 8 bases line up with TRBD1. Germline CDR1 reads KGHSH; CDR2 reads LQKENI. V trimming: 3 bases; J trimming: 0 bases; junction bases outside the gene matches: 1. The CDR3 is 14 residues long. The CDR3 is CASSPGQVSYEQYF. Written as DNA, the CDR3 is TGTGCCAGCTCACCGGGACAGGTCTCCTACGAGCAGTACTTC.

The V and J genes are TRBV5-6 and TRBJ1-1, with D perhaps matching TRBD1 (6 bases). The CDR3 totals 16 residues. The V gene's germline CDR1 is SGHDT and CDR2 YYEEEE. V was pared by 1 base and J by 0 bases, with 13 bases between. The CDR3 protein is CASSLTTGYLNTEAFF. In DNA form, the CDR3 reads TGTGCCAGCAGCTTGACGACAGGATATCTGAACACTGAAGCTTTCTTT.

The V gene is TRBV10-2, the J gene TRBJ1-2, with a possible D match to TRBD1 (6 bases). The V end was cut by 7 bases, the J end by 4 bases, with 13 bases between. CDR3 length: 13 amino acids. Germline V gene lookup returns CDR1 WSHSY and CDR2 SAAADI. The CDR3 region is CASTGGRSYGYTF. CDR3 in DNA: TGCGCCAGCACGGGGGGGCGTTCCTATGGCTACACCTTC.

The V call is TRBV5-1, the J call TRBJ2-3; possible D gene TRBD2, 5 bases. CDR3 length: 14 amino acids. The germline CDR1 and CDR2 sequences are SGHRS and YFSETQ. V lost 0 bases, J lost 4 bases, and 9 bases lay in between. DNA of the CDR3: TGCGCCAGCAGCTTGGGCCTAGCCGCAGATACGCAGTATTTT. This codes for CASSLGLAADTQYF. The entire variable domain, with the rest obtained from reference TRBV5-1 and TRBJ2-3, is as follows: KAGVTQTPRYLIKTRGQQVTLSCSPISGHRSVSWYQQTPGQGLQFLFEYFSETQRNKGNFPGRFSGRQFSNSRSEMNVSTLELGDSALYLCASSLGLAADTQYFGPGTRLTVL.

This sequence joins TRBV6-1 and TRBJ1-4, with 7 bases identical to TRBD1. J lost 6 bases, V lost 3 bases, and 4 bases had no gene match. There are 14 residues in the CDR3. The V gene's germline CDR1 is MNHNS and CDR2 SASEGT. CDR3 coding DNA: TGTGCCAGCAGTGAGGGCAGGGGGTATGAAAAACTGTTTTTT. This translates into CASSEGRGYEKLFF.

The chain links TRBV10-1 to TRBJ2-3; 7 bases align to TRBD2. V trimming: 8 bases; J trimming: 3 bases; junction bases outside the gene matches: 11. The CDR3 runs 15 residues. Germline V CDR1 and CDR2: WNHNN, SYGVQD (reference sequence). CDR3 protein: CASPVSEGGTDTQYF. The CDR3 bases are TGCGCCAGCCCCGTCTCGGAGGGAGGGACAGATACGCAGTATTTT.